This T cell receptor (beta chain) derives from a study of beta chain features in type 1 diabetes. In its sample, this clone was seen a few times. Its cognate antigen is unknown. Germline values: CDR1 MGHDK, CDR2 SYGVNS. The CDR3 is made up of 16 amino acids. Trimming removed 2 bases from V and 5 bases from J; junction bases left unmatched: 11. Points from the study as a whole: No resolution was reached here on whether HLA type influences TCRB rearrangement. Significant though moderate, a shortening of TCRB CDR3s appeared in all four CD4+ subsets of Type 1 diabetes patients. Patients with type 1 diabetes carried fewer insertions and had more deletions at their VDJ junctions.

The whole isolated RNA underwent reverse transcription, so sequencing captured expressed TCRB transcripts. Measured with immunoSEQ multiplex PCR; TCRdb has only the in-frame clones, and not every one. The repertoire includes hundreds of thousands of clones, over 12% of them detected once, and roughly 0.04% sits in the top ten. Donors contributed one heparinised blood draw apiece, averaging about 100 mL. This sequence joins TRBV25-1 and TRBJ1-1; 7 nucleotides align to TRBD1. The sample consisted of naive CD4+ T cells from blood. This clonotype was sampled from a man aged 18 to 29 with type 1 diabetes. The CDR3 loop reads CASSEENRGRGTEAFF. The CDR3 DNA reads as TGTGCCAGCAGTGAAGAAAACAGGGGTAGGGGAACTGAAGCTTTCTTT.